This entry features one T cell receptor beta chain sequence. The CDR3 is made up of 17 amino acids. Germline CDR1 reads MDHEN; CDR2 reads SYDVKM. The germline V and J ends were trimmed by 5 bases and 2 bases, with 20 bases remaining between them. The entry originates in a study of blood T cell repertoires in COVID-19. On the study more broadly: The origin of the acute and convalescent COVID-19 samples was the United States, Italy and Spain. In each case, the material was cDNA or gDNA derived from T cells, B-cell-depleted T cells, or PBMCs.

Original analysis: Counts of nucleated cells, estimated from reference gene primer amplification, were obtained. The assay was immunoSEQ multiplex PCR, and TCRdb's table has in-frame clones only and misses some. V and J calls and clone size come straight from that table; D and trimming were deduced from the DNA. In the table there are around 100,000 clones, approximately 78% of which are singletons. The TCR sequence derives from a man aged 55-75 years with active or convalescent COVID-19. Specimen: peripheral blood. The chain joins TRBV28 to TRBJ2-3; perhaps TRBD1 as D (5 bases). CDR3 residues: CASSPPLTARTTDTQYF. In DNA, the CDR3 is TGTGCCAGCAGTCCCCCACTGACAGCCCGGACCACAGATACGCAGTATTTT.